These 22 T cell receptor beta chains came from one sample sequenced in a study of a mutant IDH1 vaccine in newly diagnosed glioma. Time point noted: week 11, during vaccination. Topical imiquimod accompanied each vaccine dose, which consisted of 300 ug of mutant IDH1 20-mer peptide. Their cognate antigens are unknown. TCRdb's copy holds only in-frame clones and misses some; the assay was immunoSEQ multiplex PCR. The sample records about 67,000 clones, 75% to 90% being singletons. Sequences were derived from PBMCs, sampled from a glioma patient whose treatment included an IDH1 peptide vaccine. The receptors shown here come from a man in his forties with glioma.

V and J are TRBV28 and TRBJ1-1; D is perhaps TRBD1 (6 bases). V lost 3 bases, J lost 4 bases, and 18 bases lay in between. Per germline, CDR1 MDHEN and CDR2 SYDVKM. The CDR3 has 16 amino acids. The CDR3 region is CASSFPRQGGTTEAFF. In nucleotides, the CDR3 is TGTGCCAGCAGTTTCCCAAGACAAGGGGGGACCACTGAAGCTTTCTTT. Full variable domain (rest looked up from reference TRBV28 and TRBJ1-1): DVKVTQSSRYLVKRTGEKVFLECVQDMDHENMFWYRQDPGLGLRLIYFSYDVKMKEKGDIPEGYSVSREKKERFSLILESASTNQTSMYLCASSFPRQGGTTEAFFGQGTRLTVV.

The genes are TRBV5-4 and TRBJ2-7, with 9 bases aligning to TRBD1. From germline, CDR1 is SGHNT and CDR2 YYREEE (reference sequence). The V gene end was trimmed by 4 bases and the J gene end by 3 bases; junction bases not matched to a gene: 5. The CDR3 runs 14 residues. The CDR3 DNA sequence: TGTGCCAGCAGCCCAGGGACAGGGTTCTACGAGCAGTACTTC. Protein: CASSPGTGFYEQYF.

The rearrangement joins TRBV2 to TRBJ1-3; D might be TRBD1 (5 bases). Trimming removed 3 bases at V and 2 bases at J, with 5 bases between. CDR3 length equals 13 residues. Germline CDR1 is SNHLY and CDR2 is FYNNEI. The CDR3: CASSDRAGNTIYF. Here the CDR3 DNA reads TGTGCCAGCAGTGACAGGGCTGGAAACACCATATATTTT.

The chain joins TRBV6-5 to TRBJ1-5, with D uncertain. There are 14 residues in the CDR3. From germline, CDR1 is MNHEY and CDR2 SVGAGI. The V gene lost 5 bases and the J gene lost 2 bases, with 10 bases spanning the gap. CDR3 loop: CASSPQMGNQPQHF. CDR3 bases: TGTGCCAGCAGTCCCCAGATGGGCAATCAGCCCCAGCATTTT.

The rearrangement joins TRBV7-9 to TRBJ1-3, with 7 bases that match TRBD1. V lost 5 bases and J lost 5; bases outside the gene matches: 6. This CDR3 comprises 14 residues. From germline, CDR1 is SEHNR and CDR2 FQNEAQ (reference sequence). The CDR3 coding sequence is TGTGCCAGCAGCCCGGAACAGGGGAGAAACACCATATATTTT. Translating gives CASSPEQGRNTIYF.

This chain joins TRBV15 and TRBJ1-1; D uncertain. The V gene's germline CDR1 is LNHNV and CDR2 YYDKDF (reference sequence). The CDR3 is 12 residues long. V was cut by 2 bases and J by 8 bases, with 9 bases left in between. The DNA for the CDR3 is TGTGCCACCAGCAGATCATCTCTGGAAGCTTTCTTT. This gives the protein CATSRSSLEAFF.

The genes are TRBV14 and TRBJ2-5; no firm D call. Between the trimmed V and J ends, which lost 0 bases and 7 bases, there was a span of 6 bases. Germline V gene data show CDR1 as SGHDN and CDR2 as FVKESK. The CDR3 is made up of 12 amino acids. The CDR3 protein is CASSQEWSTQYF. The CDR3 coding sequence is TGTGCCAGCAGCCAAGAATGGTCGACCCAGTACTTC.

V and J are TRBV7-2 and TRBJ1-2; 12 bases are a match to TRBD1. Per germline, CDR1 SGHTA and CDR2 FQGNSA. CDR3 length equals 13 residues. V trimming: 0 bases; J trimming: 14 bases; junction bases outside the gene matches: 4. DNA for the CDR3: TGTGCCAGCAGCTTAGCGGGACAGGGGGCTAATACCTTC. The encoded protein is CASSLAGQGANTF.

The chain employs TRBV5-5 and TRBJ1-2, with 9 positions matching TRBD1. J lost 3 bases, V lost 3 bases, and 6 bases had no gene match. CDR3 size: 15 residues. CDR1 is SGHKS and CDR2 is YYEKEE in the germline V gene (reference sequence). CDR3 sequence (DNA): TGTGCCAGCAGCTCGGGACAGGGAGCTTACTATGGCTACACCTTC. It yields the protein CASSSGQGAYYGYTF.

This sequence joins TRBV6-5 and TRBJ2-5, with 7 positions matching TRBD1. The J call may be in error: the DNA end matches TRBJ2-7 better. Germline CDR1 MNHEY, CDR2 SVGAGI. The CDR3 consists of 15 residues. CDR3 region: CASSYNPAGGYEQYF. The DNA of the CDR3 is TGTGCCAGCAGTTATAATCCAGCAGGGGGCTACGAGCAGTACTTC.

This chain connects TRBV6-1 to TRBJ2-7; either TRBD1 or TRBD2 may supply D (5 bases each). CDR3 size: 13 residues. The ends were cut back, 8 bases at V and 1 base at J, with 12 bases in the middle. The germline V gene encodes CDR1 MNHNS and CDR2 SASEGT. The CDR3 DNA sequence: TGTGCCAGCCAACTTGGGGGATCCTACGAGCAGTACGTC. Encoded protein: CASQLGGSYEQYV.

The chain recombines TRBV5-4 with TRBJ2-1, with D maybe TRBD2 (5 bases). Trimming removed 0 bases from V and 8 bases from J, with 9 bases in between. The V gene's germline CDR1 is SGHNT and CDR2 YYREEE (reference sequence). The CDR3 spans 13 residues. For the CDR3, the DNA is TGTGCCAGCAGCTTGGCCCCGAGGGATGAGCAGTTCTTC. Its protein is CASSLAPRDEQFF.

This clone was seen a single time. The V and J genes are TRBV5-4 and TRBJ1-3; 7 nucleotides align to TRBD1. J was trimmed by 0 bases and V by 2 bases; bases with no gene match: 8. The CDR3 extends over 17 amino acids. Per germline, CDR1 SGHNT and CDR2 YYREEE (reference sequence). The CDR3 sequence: CASSFRRDSYSGNTIYF. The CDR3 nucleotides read TGTGCCAGCAGCTTCCGGCGGGACAGCTACTCTGGAAACACCATATATTTT. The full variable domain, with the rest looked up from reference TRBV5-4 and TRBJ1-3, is ETGVTQSPTHLIKTRGQQVTLRCSSQSGHNTVSWYQQALGQGPQFIFQYYREEENGRGNFPPRFSGLQFPNYSSELNVNALELDDSALYLCASSFRRDSYSGNTIYFGEGSWLTVV.

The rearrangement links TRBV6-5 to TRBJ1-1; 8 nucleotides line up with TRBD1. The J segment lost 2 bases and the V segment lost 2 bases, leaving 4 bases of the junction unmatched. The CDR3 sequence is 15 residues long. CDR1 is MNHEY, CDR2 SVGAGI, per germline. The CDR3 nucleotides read TGTGCCAGCAGTTACGACAGGGGCGGTAACACTGAAGCTTTCTTT. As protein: CASSYDRGGNTEAFF.

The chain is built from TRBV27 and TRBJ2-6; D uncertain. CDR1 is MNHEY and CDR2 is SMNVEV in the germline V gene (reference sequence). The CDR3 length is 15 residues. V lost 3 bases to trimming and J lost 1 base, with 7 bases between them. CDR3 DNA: TGTGCCAGCAGTTTTTATGGGTCTGGGGCCAACGTCCTGACTTTC. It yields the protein CASSFYGSGANVLTF.

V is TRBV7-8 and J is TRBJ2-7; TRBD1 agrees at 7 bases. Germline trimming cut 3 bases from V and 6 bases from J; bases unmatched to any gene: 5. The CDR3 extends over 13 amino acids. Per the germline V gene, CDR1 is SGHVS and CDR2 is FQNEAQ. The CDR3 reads CASSFTGAPEQYF. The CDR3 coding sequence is TGTGCCAGCAGCTTTACAGGGGCCCCCGAGCAGTACTTC.

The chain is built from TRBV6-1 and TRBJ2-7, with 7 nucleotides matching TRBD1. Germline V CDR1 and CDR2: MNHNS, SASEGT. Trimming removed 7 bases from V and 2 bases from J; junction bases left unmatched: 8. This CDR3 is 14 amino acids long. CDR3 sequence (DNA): TGTGCCAGCAAGGGACAGTATCACACCTACGAGCAGTACTTC. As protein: CASKGQYHTYEQYF.

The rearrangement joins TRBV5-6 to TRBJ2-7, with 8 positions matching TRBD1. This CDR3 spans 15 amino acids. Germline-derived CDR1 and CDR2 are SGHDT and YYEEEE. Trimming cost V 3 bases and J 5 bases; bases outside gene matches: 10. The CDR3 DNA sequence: TGTGCCAGCAGCTGGACTCCGGACAGGGACAACGAGCAGTACTTC. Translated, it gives CASSWTPDRDNEQYF.

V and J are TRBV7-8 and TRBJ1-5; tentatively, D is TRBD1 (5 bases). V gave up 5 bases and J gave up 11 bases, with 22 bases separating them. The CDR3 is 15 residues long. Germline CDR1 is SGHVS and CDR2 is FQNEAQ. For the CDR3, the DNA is TGTGCCAGCAGCCCGGGGCCGGCAGCCCTAATGGCCCAGCATTTT. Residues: CASSPGPAALMAQHF.

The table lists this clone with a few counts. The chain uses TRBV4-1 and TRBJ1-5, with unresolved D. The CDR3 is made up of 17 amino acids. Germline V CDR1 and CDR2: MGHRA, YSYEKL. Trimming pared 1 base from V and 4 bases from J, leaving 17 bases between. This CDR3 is CASSQVDLGLSNQPQHF. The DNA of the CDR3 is TGCGCCAGCAGCCAAGTGGACTTGGGGTTGTCAAATCAGCCCCAGCATTTT.

The CDR3, as DNA: TGTGCCAGTAGTATCACAGGGGTGACAGATACGCAGTATTTT. Its protein is CASSITGVTDTQYF. The gene calls are TRBV19 and TRBJ2-3; 7 bases map to TRBD1. Germline lookup yields CDR1 LNHDA and CDR2 SQIVND (reference sequence). With V trimmed by 3 bases and J by 3 bases, 3 bases remained unmatched. The CDR3 consists of 14 residues.

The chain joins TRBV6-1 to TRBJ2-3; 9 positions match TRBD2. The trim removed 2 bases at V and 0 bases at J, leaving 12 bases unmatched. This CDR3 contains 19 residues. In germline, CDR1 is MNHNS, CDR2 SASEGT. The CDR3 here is CASSENPRVAGGSTDTQYF. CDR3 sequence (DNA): TGTGCCAGCAGTGAAAACCCGAGGGTGGCGGGAGGGAGCACAGATACGCAGTATTTT.